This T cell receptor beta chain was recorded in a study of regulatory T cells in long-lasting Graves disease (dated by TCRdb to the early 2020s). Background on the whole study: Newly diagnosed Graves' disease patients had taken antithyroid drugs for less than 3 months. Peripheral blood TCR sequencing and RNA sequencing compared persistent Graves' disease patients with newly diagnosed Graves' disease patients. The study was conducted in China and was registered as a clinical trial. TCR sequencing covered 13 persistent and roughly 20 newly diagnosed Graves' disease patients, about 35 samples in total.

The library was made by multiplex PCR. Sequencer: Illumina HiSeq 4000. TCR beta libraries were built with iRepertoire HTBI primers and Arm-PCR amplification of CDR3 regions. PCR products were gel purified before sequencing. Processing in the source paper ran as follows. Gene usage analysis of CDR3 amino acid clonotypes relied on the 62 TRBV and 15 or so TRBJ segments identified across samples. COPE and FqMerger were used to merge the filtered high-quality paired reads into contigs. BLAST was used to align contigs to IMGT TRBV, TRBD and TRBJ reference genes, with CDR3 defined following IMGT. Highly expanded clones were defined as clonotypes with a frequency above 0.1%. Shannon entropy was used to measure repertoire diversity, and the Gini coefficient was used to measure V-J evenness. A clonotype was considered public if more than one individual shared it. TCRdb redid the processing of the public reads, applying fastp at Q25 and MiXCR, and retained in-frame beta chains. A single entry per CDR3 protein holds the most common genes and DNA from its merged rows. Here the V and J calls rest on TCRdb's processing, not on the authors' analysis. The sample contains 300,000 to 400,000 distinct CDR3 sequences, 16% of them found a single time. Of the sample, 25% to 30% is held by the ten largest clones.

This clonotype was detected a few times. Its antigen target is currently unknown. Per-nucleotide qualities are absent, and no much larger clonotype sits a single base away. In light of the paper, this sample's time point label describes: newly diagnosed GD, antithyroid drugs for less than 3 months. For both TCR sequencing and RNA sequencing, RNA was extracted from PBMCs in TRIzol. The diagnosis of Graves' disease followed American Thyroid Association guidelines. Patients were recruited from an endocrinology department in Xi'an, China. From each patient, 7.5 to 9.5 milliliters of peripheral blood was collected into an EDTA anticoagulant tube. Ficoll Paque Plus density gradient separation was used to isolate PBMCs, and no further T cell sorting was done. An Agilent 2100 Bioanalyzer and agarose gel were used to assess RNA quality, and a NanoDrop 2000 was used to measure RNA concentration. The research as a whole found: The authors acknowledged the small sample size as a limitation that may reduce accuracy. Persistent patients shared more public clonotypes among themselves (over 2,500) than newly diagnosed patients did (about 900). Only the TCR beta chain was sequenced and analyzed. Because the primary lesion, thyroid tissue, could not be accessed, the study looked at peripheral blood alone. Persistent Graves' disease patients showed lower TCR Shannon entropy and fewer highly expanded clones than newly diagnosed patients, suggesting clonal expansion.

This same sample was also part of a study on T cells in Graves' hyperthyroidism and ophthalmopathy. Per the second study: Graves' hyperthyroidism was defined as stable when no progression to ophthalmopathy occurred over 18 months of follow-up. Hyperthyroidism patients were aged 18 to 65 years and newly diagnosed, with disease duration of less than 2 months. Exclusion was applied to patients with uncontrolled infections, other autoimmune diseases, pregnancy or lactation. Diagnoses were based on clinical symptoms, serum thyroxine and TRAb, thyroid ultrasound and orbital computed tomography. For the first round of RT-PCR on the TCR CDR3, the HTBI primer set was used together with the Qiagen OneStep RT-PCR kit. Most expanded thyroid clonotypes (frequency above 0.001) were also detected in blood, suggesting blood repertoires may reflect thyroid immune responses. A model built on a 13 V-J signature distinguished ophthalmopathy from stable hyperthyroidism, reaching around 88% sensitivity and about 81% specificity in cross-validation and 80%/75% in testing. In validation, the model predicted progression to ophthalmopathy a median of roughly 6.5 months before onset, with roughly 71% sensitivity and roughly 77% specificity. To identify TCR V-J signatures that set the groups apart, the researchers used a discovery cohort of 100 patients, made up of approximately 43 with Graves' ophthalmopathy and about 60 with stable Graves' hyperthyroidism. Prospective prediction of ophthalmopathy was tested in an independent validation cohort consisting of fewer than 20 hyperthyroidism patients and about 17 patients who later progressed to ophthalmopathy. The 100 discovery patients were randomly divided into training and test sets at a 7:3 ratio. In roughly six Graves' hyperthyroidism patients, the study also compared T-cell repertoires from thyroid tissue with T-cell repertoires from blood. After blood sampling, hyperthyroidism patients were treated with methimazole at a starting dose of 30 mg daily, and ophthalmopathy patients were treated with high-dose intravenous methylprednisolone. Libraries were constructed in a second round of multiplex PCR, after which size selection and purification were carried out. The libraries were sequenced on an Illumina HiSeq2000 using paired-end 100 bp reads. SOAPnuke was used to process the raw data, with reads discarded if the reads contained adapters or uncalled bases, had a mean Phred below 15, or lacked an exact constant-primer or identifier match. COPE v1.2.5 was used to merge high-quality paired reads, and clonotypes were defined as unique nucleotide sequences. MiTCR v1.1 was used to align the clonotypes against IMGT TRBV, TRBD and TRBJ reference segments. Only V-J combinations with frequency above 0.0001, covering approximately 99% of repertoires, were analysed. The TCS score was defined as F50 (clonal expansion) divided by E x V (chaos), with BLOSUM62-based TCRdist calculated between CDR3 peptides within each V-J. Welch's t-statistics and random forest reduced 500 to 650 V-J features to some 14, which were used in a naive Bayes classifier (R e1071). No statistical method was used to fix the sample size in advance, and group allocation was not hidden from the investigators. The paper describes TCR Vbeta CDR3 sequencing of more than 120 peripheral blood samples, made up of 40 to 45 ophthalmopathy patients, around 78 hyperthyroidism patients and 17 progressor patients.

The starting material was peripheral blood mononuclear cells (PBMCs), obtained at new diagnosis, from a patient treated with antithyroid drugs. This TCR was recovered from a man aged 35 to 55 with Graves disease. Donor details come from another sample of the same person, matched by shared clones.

The CDR3 reads as follows: CASSLLAGGHTDTQYF. The DNA sequence is TGTGCCAGCAGTTTGCTAGCGGGGGGCCACACAGATACGCAGTATTTT. The chain is assembled from TRBV28 and TRBJ2-3; the central 11 bases match TRBD2. According to the germline V gene, CDR1 reads MDHEN and CDR2 reads SYDVKM. The germline V and J ends show losses of 3 bases and 2 bases respectively, and no gene match explains 4 bases of the junction. The CDR3 contains 16 residues, cysteine and phenylalanine counted. The DNA shown is the 48-base CDR3, in frame from base 1. The reference TRBV28 and TRBJ2-3 proteins fill in what lies around the CDR3, so the full variable domain reads DVKVTQSSRYLVKRTGEKVFLECVQDMDHENMFWYRQDPGLGLRLIYFSYDVKMKEKGDIPEGYSVSREKKERFSLILESASTNQTSMYLCASSLLAGGHTDTQYFGPGTRLTVL.